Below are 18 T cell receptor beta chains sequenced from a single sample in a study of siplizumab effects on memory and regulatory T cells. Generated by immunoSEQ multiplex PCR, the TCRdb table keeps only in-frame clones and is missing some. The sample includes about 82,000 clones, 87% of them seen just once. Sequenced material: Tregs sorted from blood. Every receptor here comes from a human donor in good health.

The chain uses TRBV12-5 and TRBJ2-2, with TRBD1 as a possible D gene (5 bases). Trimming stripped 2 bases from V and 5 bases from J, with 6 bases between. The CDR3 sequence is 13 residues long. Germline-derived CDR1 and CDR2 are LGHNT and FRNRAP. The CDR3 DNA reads TGTGCTAGTGGTTTGAGGGGTACCGGGGAGCTGTTTTTT. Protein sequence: CASGLRGTGELFF. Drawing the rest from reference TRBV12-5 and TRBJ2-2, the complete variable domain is DARVTQTPRHKVTEMGQEVTMRCQPILGHNTVFWYRQTMMQGLELLAYFRNRAPLDDSGMPKDRFSAEMPDATLATLKIQPSEPRDSAVYFCASGLRGTGELFFGEGSRLTVL.

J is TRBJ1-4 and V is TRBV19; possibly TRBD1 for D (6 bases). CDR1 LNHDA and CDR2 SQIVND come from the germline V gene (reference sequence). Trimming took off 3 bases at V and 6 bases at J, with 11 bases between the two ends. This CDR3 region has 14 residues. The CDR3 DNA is TGTGCCAGTAGTATCGGGTCAGGGGATGAAAAACTGTTTTTT. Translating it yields CASSIGSGDEKLFF.

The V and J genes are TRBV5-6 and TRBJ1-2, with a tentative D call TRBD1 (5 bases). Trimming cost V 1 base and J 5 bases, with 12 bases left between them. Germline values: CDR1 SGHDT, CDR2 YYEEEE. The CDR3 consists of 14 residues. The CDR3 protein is CASSLSGIYYGYTF. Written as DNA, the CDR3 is TGTGCCAGCAGCTTGTCAGGGATTTATTATGGCTACACCTTC.

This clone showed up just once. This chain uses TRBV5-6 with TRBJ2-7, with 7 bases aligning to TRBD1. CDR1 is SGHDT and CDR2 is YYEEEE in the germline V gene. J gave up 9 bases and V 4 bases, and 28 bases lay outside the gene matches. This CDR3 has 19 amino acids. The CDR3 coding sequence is TGTGCCAGCAGCCAACTAGGGACAGATCGCCGGGCTCTCTACGATGGGCAGTACTTC. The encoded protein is CASSQLGTDRRALYDGQYF. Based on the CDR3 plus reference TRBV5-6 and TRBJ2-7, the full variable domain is DAGVTQSPTHLIKTRGQQVTLRCSPKSGHDTVSWYQQALGQGPQFIFQYYEEEERQRGNFPDRFSGHQFPNYSSELNVNALLLGDSALYLCASSQLGTDRRALYDGQYFGPGTRLTVT.

CDR3 sequence (DNA): TGCGCCAGCAGTGAACGACCGAACAATGAGCAGTTCTTC. Amino acid sequence: CASSERPNNEQFF. The genes are TRBV10-1 and TRBJ2-1; D unresolved. Per the germline V gene, CDR1 is WNHNN and CDR2 is SYGVQD (reference sequence). The CDR3 totals 13 residues. Trimming took 3 bases from V and 5 from J, leaving 8 bases between them.

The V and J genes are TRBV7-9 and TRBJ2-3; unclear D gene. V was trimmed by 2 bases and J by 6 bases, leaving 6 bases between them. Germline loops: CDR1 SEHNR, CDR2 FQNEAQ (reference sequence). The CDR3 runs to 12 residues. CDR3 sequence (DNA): TGTGCCAGCAGCTTACTCATGGATACGCAGTATTTT. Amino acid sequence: CASSLLMDTQYF.

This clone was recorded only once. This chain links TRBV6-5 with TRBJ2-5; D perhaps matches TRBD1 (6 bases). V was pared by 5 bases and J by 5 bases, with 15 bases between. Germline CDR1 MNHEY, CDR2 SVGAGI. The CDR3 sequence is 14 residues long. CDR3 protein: CASSSQGRGETQYF. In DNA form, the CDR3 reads TGTGCCAGCAGTAGTCAGGGGCGAGGGGAGACCCAGTACTTC.

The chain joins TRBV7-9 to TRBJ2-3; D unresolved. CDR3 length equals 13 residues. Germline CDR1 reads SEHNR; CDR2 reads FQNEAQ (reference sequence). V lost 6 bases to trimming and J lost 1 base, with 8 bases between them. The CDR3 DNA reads TGTGCCAGCAGACCGTCGGGCACAGATACGCAGTATTTT. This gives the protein CASRPSGTDTQYF. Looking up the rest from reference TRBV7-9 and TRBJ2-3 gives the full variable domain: DTGVSQNPRHKITKRGQNVTFRCDPISEHNRLYWYRQTLGQGPEFLTYFQNEAQLEKSRLLSDRFSAERPKGSFSTLEIQRTEQGDSAMYLCASRPSGTDTQYFGPGTRLTVL.

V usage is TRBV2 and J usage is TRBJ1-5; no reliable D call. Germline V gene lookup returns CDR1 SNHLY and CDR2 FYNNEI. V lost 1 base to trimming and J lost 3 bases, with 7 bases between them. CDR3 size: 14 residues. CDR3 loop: CASSEGGVNQPQHF. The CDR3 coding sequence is TGTGCCAGCAGTGAAGGGGGAGTCAATCAGCCCCAGCATTTT.

The DNA of the CDR3 is TGCGCCAGCAGCTTACAACCCGGGACAGCGAACACCGGGGAGCTGTTTTTT. The encoded protein is CASSLQPGTANTGELFF. The V and J genes are TRBV5-1 and TRBJ2-2; 7 nucleotides match TRBD1. Germline V lookup: CDR1 SGHRS, CDR2 YFSETQ. The CDR3 is made up of 17 amino acids. J was trimmed by 0 bases and V by 2 bases; bases with no gene match: 7. The full variable domain, in which reference TRBV5-1 and TRBJ2-2 provide the parts outside the CDR3, is KAGVTQTPRYLIKTRGQQVTLSCSPISGHRSVSWYQQTPGQGLQFLFEYFSETQRNKGNFPGRFSGRQFSNSRSEMNVSTLELGDSALYLCASSLQPGTANTGELFFGEGSRLTVL.

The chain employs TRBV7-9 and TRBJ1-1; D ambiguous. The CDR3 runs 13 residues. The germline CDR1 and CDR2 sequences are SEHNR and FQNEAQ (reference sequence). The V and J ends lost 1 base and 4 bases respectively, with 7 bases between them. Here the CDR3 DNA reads TGTGCCAGCAGCTTAGACAGCCTCACTGAAGCTTTCTTT. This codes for CASSLDSLTEAFF.

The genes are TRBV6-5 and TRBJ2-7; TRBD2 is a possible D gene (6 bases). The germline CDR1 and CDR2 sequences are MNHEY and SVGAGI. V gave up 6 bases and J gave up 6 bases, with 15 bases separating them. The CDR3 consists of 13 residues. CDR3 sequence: CASRRTGGGEQYF. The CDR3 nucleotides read TGTGCCAGCAGACGAACTGGGGGAGGCGAGCAGTACTTC.

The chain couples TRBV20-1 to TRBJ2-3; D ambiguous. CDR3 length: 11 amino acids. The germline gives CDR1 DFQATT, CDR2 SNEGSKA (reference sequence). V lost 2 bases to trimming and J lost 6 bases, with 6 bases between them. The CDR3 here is CSARPADTQYF. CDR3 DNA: TGCAGTGCTAGACCGGCGGATACGCAGTATTTT.

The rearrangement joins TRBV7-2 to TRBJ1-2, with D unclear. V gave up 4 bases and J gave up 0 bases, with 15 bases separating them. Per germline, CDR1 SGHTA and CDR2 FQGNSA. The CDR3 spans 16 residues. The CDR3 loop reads CASSSTRGSSNYGYTF. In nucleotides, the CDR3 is TGTGCCAGCAGCTCCACCCGCGGCAGTTCTAACTATGGCTACACCTTC.

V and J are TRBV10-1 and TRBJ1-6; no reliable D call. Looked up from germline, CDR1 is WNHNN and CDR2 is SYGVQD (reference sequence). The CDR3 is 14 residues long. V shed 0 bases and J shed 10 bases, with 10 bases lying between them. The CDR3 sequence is CASSESGIGSPLHF. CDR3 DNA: TGCGCCAGCAGTGAGTCAGGGATAGGCTCACCCCTCCACTTT.

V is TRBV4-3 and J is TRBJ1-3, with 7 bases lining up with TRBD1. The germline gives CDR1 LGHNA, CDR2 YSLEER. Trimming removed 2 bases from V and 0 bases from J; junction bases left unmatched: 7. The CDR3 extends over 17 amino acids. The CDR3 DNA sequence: TGCGCCAGCAGCCAACTTACAGGGGCCATCTCTGGAAACACCATATATTTT. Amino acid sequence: CASSQLTGAISGNTIYF.

CDR3 residues: CASSGDTYQPQHF. In DNA, the CDR3 is TGTGCCAGCAGCGGGGACACCTATCAGCCCCAGCATTTT. The chain couples TRBV9 to TRBJ1-5; D is possibly TRBD1 (6 bases). The CDR3 extends over 13 amino acids. V lost 3 bases, J lost 5 bases, and 9 bases lay in between. Germline assignment: CDR1 SGDLS and CDR2 YYNGEE. Based on the CDR3 plus reference TRBV9 and TRBJ1-5, the full variable domain is DSGVTQTPKHLITATGQRVTLRCSPRSGDLSVYWYQQSLDQGLQFLIQYYNGEERAKGNILERFSAQQFPDLHSELNLSSLELGDSALYFCASSGDTYQPQHFGDGTRLSIL.

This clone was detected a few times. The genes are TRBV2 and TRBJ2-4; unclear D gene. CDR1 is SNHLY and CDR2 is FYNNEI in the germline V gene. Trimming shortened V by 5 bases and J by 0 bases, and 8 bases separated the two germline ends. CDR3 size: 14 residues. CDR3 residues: CASSSELAKNIQYF. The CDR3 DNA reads TGTGCCAGCAGTTCAGAGCTAGCCAAAAACATTCAGTACTTC.